The source of this T cell receptor (beta chain) is a study of blood T cell repertoires in COVID-19. About the research overall: Spain, Italy and the United States supplied samples that represented acute and convalescent COVID-19. Sources were T cells, B-cell-depleted T cells, or PBMCs; the material itself was cDNA or gDNA.

This clone was found a few times. Germline V gene lookup returns CDR1 SNHLY and CDR2 FYNNEI. V trimming: 1 base; J trimming: 3 bases; junction bases outside the gene matches: 10. The CDR3 runs 17 residues. Authors' data handling: Amplification of reference gene primers provided the estimated nucleated cell counts. Clones were read by immunoSEQ multiplex PCR, and TCRdb kept only the in-frame ones, dropping some. V, J and clone size are those of that table, while D and trimming were read from the DNA. The table has about 190,000 clones, 89% seen once; the top ten hold around 7%. This TCR came from a man in his forties with acute or convalescent COVID-19. The chain employs TRBV2 and TRBJ2-3, with 7 bases aligning to TRBD1. The specimen was peripheral blood. CDR3 region: CASSEGTGALLTDTQYF. CDR3 sequence (DNA): TGTGCCAGCAGTGAAGGGACAGGTGCCCTTTTGACAGATACGCAGTATTTT. Supplemented by reference TRBV2 and TRBJ2-3, the full variable domain reads EPEVTQTPSHQVTQMGQEVILRCVPISNHLYFYWYRQILGQKVEFLVSFYNNEISEKSEIFDDQFSVERPDGSNFTLKIRSTKLEDSAMYFCASSEGTGALLTDTQYFGPGTRLTVL.